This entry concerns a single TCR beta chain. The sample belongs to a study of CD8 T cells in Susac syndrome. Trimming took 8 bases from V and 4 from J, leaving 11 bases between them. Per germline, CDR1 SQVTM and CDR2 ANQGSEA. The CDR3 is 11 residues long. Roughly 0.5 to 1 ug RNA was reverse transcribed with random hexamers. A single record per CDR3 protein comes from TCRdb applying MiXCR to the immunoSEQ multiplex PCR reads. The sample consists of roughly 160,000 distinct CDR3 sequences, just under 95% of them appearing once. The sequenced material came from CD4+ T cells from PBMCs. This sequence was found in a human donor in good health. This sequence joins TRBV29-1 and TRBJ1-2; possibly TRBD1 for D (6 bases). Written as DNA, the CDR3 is TGCAGCATTTGGGACACCTATGGCTACACCTTC. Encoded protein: CSIWDTYGYTF.